This T cell receptor (beta chain) stems from a study of blood T cells in healthy people across ages. The CDR3 loop spans 13 amino acids. Germline values: CDR1 SQVTM, CDR2 ANQGSEA. Between the trimmed V and J ends, which lost 8 bases and 3 bases, there was a span of 16 bases. Healthy Caucasian individuals from Russia aged roughly 6 to 95 were enrolled as donors. Alongside a J-beta primer mix, a sample-barcoded 5' primer served in a second PCR lasting about 7 to 11 cycles. Researchers report that a template-switch adaptor with 12 random nucleotides tagged each cDNA molecule. TCRdb reanalysed the 5' RACE reads using MiXCR and keeps one entry per CDR3 protein. The repertoire holds 1.5 million to 1.8 million distinct CDR3 sequences, 35% to 45% seen once, with about 4% in the top ten. This clonotype has ten or more counts.

Sample: blood. This rearrangement joins TRBV29-1 to TRBJ2-5, with D possibly being TRBD1 or TRBD2 (6 bases each). This sequence originates from a woman aged 18-35 years in good health. The CDR3 sequence is CSSRMRGEETQYF. DNA for the CDR3: TGCAGCTCCCGAATGAGGGGGGAAGAGACCCAGTACTTC.